This note documents a single T cell receptor (beta chain) sequence. Its antigen is unknown. Germline CDR1 LNHDA, CDR2 SQIVND (reference sequence). V lost 1 base and J 1 base, leaving 16 bases between the germline ends. This CDR3 has 17 amino acids. This sample is drawn from a study of cytomegalovirus exposure and HLA in healthy donors. Study results and caveats: It was likely that a cluster of highly shared sequence variants was a sequencing artifact. A later analysis found most CMV-associated TCR beta chains apparently HLA-restricted.

The primer mix had 60 Vbeta and 13 Jbeta primers. Produced via immunoSEQ multiplex PCR; TCRdb's table is partial and in-frame only. The sample lists around 120,000 clones; 65% to 85% were seen once. The chain links TRBV19 to TRBJ1-1; D call uncertain. What was sequenced was PBMCs. The TCR originated in a boy between 5 and 17 years old in good health and CMV-seronegative. The CDR3 loop reads CASSIARVRMTNTEAFF. The CDR3 DNA follows: TGTGCCAGTAGTATAGCACGGGTCAGAATGACGAACACTGAAGCTTTCTTT.